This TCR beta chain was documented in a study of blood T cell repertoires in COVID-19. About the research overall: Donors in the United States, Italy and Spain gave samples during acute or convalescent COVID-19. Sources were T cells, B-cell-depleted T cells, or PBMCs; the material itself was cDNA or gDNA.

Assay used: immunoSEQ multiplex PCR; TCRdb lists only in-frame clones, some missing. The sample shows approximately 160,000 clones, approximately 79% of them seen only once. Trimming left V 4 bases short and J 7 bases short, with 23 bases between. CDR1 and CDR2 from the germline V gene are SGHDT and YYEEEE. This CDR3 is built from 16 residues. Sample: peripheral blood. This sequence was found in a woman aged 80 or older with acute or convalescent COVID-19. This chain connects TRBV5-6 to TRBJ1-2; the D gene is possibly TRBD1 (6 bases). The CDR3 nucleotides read TGTGCCAGCAGCCCGGTCGGACAGTGGGGGACTAGTGGCTACACCTTC. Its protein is CASSPVGQWGTSGYTF.